By share of the sample, the clone carrying this T cell receptor (beta chain) is medium-sized (0.01 to 0.1%). These data are taken from a study of CD4 and CD8 cells across lung adenocarcinoma regions. Donors had localized lung adenocarcinoma, a non-small cell lung cancer. TCRdb re-analysed the PCR reads in MiXCR, keeping a single row per CDR3 protein. The table includes 15,000 to 20,000 distinct CDR3 sequences, around 46% detected once. Sequenced sample: CD8+ T cells from the margin of a lung tumor. The sequence was obtained from a male donor with lung adenocarcinoma. The CD4 and CD8 labels of this study may be unreliable.

The CDR3 DNA is TGTGCCAGCAGTTACGGGGGACGAACCGGGGAGCTGTTTTTT. This encodes CASSYGGRTGELFF. This chain uses TRBV6-5 with TRBJ2-2; D could derive from TRBD1 or TRBD2 (5 bases each). The CDR3 runs 14 residues. Germline CDR1 MNHEY, CDR2 SVGAGI. V lost 2 bases and J lost 5, with 9 bases in between.